The next 15 T cell receptor beta chains were all read from a single sample in a study of identifying expanded T cells in peripheral blood. TCRdb's table, derived via immunoSEQ multiplex PCR, lists solely in-frame clones and lacks some. The sample includes about 94,000 clones, approximately 85% seen only once; the top ten take under 6.5%. The sequenced material came from blood. These receptors were collected from a person aged 18-70 years in good health.

CDR3 DNA sequence: TGTGCCTGGAGTGTAGGGACAGGAGGATTCTTC. Translation: CAWSVGTGGFF. This chain connects TRBV30 to TRBJ2-1, with TRBD1 matching over 8 bases. CDR3 length equals 11 residues. The germline V gene has CDR1 GTSNPN and CDR2 SVGIG (reference sequence). After removal of 0 bases from V and 16 bases from J, the junction contained 5 bases not matched to a gene. Full variable domain (rest looked up from reference TRBV30 and TRBJ2-1): SQTIHQWPATLVQPVGSPLSLECTVEGTSNPNLYWYRQAAGRGLQLLFYSVGIGQISSEVPQNLSASRPQDRQFILSSKKLLLSDSGFYLCAWSVGTGGFFGPGTRLTVL.

The rearrangement uses TRBV5-4 and TRBJ2-7; tentatively, D is TRBD1 (5 bases). CDR1 and CDR2 from the germline V gene are SGHNT and YYREEE (reference sequence). V was cut by 1 base and J by 4 bases, with 9 bases left in between. The CDR3 spans 13 residues. The CDR3 bases are TGTGCCAGCAGCTTGTCAGGGCGTTACGAGCAGTACTTC. The encoded protein is CASSLSGRYEQYF.

This clone was observed a few times. This chain links TRBV6-1 with TRBJ1-5; D is undetermined. The CDR3 is 13 amino acids. Trimming cost V 1 base and J 7 bases, with 8 bases left between them. Germline lookup yields CDR1 MNHNS and CDR2 SASEGT. The CDR3 here is CASSEVQSQPQHF. The CDR3 coding sequence is TGTGCCAGCAGTGAAGTACAGTCGCAGCCCCAGCATTTT.

V and J are TRBV7-2 and TRBJ2-2, with D perhaps matching TRBD1 or TRBD2 (7 bases each). CDR3 length equals 16 residues. Germline CDR1 SGHTA, CDR2 FQGNSA. V dropped 5 bases and J dropped 4 bases, with 17 bases sitting between them. This chain's CDR3 is CASSLQGGWGTGELFF. CDR3 sequence (DNA): TGTGCCAGCAGCCTCCAGGGGGGGTGGGGCACCGGGGAGCTGTTTTTT.

This clone was picked up a small number of times. V and J are TRBV11-3 and TRBJ2-7; TRBD1 agrees at 10 bases. V was pared by 3 bases and J by 4 bases, with 6 bases of the junction left unmatched. Germline CDR1 is SGHNT and CDR2 is YENEEA. The CDR3 runs 15 residues. This CDR3 is CASSFDRGLTYEQYF. The CDR3 coding sequence is TGTGCCAGCAGCTTTGACAGGGGGCTCACGTACGAGCAGTACTTC. Full variable domain (remainder filled in from reference TRBV11-3 and TRBJ2-7): EAGVVQSPRYKIIEKKQPVAFWCNPISGHNTLYWYLQNLGQGPELLIRYENEEAVDDSQLPKDRFSAERLKGVDSTLKIQPAELGDSAVYLCASSFDRGLTYEQYFGPGTRLTVT.

The chain links TRBV19 to TRBJ2-2; TRBD2 matches 7 bases. V lost 10 bases, J lost 2 bases, and 7 bases stayed unmatched. The CDR3 extends over 14 amino acids. The germline CDR1 and CDR2 sequences are LNHDA and SQIVND (reference sequence). This CDR3 is CATRTRLNTGELFF. The CDR3 DNA reads TGTGCCACCAGGACTAGGTTAAACACCGGGGAGCTGTTTTTT.

As DNA, the CDR3 is TGTGCCAGCAGTTATCACCGGGACGGCTCCTACGAGCAGTACTTC. Amino acid sequence: CASSYHRDGSYEQYF. The chain recombines TRBV6-5 with TRBJ2-7; TRBD1 or TRBD2 may be the D gene (5 bases each). The CDR3 covers 15 residues. V was trimmed by 3 bases and J by 0 bases, leaving 12 bases between them. Germline V gives CDR1 MNHEY, CDR2 SVGAGI.

This clone was detected only a few times. V and J are TRBV6-1 and TRBJ2-1, with 11 bases matching TRBD2. This CDR3 is 16 amino acids long. The V and J ends lost 0 bases and 5 bases, in that order; junction bases with no gene match: 3. CDR1 is MNHNS, CDR2 SASEGT, per germline. Here the CDR3 reads CASSEARTSGHNEQFF. The CDR3 nucleotides read TGTGCCAGCAGTGAAGCAAGGACTAGCGGGCACAATGAGCAGTTCTTC.

The chain employs TRBV5-1 and TRBJ2-2; TRBD1 matches at 10 bases. The CDR3 sequence is 15 residues long. Germline trimming cut 7 bases from V and 0 bases from J; bases unmatched to any gene: 3. Germline CDR1 and CDR2: SGHRS and YFSETQ. CDR3 sequence reads: CASQTGGTNTGELFF. The CDR3 DNA is TGCGCCAGCCAGACAGGGGGCACGAACACCGGGGAGCTGTTTTTT.

The rearrangement links TRBV15 to TRBJ2-1, with 7 nucleotides matching TRBD2. From germline, CDR1 is LNHNV and CDR2 YYDKDF (reference sequence). Trimming removed 1 base from V and 3 bases from J; junction bases left unmatched: 0. This CDR3 has 14 amino acids. The DNA of the CDR3 is TGTGCCACCAGCAGAGGGGACTACTACAATGAGCAGTTCTTC. Translation gives CATSRGDYYNEQFF.

The V gene is TRBV11-3, the J gene TRBJ2-2; no clear D. Trimming removed 0 bases from V and 4 bases from J, with 3 bases in between. Germline V gene sequence: CDR1 SGHNT, CDR2 YENEEA. There are 13 residues in the CDR3. The DNA for the CDR3 is TGTGCCAGCAGCTTAGAGGTCACCGGGGAGCTGTTTTTT. This encodes CASSLEVTGELFF.

The rearrangement links TRBV2 to TRBJ1-4; 7 nucleotides agree with TRBD1. J was trimmed by 4 bases and V by 6 bases; bases with no gene match: 5. Germline V CDR1 and CDR2: SNHLY, FYNNEI. There are 14 residues in the CDR3. The CDR3 coding sequence is TGTGCCAGCAGGGGGGACAGCCTTAATGAAAAACTGTTTTTT. This translates into CASRGDSLNEKLFF.

The chain is built from TRBV7-2 and TRBJ1-3; no firm D call. The CDR3 sequence is 19 residues long. Trimming took 2 bases from V and 2 from J, leaving 22 bases between them. The V gene's germline CDR1 is SGHTA and CDR2 FQGNSA. CDR3 sequence: CASSLNPVGRAWPGNTIYF. In DNA, the CDR3 is TGTGCCAGCAGCTTAAATCCAGTCGGGAGGGCTTGGCCTGGAAACACCATATATTTT.

This clone was seen a few times. V and J are TRBV30 and TRBJ1-1; tentative D call: TRBD1 (6 bases). The CDR3 totals 14 residues. The germline V gene encodes CDR1 GTSNPN and CDR2 SVGIG (reference sequence). V lost 2 bases and J lost 1, with 11 bases in between. DNA of the CDR3: TGTGCCTGGAGTCAGGGGCAGGCGAACACTGAAGCTTTCTTT. Encoded protein: CAWSQGQANTEAFF.

The chain joins TRBV2 to TRBJ2-7; D remains ambiguous. CDR3 length: 14 amino acids. Trimming shortened V by 1 base and J by 3 bases, and 10 bases separated the two germline ends. Germline CDR1 SNHLY, CDR2 FYNNEI. For the CDR3, the DNA is TGTGCCAGCAGTGAAGGTCCGGTAAACTACGAGCAGTACTTC. It yields the protein CASSEGPVNYEQYF.